The rows below give T cell receptor beta chains drawn from one sample of a study of shared clonotypes between healthy human individuals. Method: immunoSEQ multiplex PCR; TCRdb's copy keeps in-frame clones and lacks some. The sample contains about 2 million clones, 85% to 95% of which appear only once. Sequencing input: naive CD4+ T cells sorted from blood. Every receptor here comes from a man younger than 30 in good health. Both conserved end residues are part of each CDR3. D genes are given only for firm matches. Only part of the rows carry a size: once, few, many, or a class if the clone is expanded.

>TRBV2|-|15|TRBJ1-5|-
CASSGSSGSNQPQHF
TGTGCCAGCAGTGGAAGCTCCGGAAGCAATCAGCCCCAGCATTTT
>TRBV10-3|-|14|TRBJ2-1|-
CAISESSRDNEQFF
TGTGCCATCAGTGAGTCGAGCCGGGACAATGAGCAGTTCTTC
>TRBV7-6|-|15|TRBJ2-1|TRBD2
CASSPRTSIYNEQFF
TGTGCCAGCAGCCCTCGGACTAGTATCTACAATGAGCAGTTCTTC
>TRBV2|-|13|TRBJ2-7|TRBD1
CASSVDRGYEQYF
TGTGCCAGCAGTGTGGACAGGGGTTACGAGCAGTACTTC
>TRBV4-3|-|13|TRBJ2-7|-
CASSQDLWVEQYF
TGCGCCAGCAGCCAAGATCTTTGGGTGGAGCAGTACTTC
>TRBV25-1|-|16|TRBJ2-3|TRBD2
CASRLASGATTDTQYF
TGTGCCAGCAGGTTGGCTAGCGGGGCTACCACAGATACGCAGTATTTT
>TRBV6-5|-|15|TRBJ2-3|TRBD2
CASSYGAGSTDTQYF
TGTGCCAGCAGTTATGGAGCGGGGTCAACAGATACGCAGTATTTT
>TRBV4-1|-|14|TRBJ2-3|-
CASRTPGSEYTQYF
TGCGCCAGCAGAACCCCTGGCTCGGAGTATACGCAGTATTTT
>TRBV18|-|16|TRBJ2-7|-
CASSPPEGAGPYEQYF
TGTGCCAGCTCACCACCGGAAGGGGCTGGCCCCTACGAGCAGTACTTC
>TRBV7-9|-|14|TRBJ1-2|TRBD1
CASSLAGQGNGYTF
TGTGCCAGCAGCTTAGCGGGACAGGGGAATGGCTACACCTTC
>TRBV4-3|-|16|TRBJ1-6|-
CASSQDRSSYNSPLHF
TGCGCCAGCAGCCAAGATCGGAGCTCCTATAATTCACCCCTCCACTTT
>TRBV2|-|13|TRBJ2-2|-
CASSDFGFGELFF
TGTGCCAGCAGTGACTTTGGGTTCGGGGAGCTGTTTTTT
>TRBV9|-|15|TRBJ2-3|-
CASSVTDGPTDTQYF
TGTGCCAGCAGCGTAACAGACGGTCCCACAGATACGCAGTATTTT
>TRBV10-3|-|12|TRBJ1-4|-
CAIKGSGEKLFF
TGTGCCATCAAAGGGAGTGGAGAAAAACTGTTTTTT
>TRBV5-4|-|16|TRBJ1-3|TRBD1
CASSLGQGAPGNTIYF
TGTGCCAGCAGCTTGGGACAGGGGGCGCCTGGAAACACCATATATTTT
>TRBV27|-|17|TRBJ1-1|TRBD1
CASSLLARGLIRTEAFF
TGTGCCAGCAGTTTACTTGCAAGGGGGCTGATACGAACTGAAGCTTTCTTT
>TRBV7-9|-|17|TRBJ2-7|TRBD2
CASSLGRLAGVPYEQYF
TGTGCCAGCAGCTTAGGGAGACTAGCGGGAGTGCCCTACGAGCAGTACTTC
>TRBV11-2|-|18|TRBJ2-7|-
CASSLDLRPGTASYEQYF
TGTGCCAGCAGCTTAGATCTGAGGCCTGGGACCGCCTCCTACGAGCAGTACTTC
>TRBV30|-|15|TRBJ1-2|-
CAWSFARQAVYGYTF
TGTGCCTGGAGTTTTGCAAGACAGGCGGTCTATGGCTACACCTTC
>TRBV6-5|-|15|TRBJ2-1|TRBD2
CATAPGTSGIGEQFF
TGTGCCACCGCCCCCGGGACTAGCGGGATAGGTGAGCAGTTCTTC
>TRBV18|-|16|TRBJ2-3|TRBD2
CASSPLAGGPTDTQYF
TGTGCCAGCTCACCGCTAGCGGGAGGGCCCACAGATACGCAGTATTTT
>TRBV14|-|15|TRBJ2-7|-
CASSFLAGSSYEQYF
TGTGCCAGCAGCTTTTTGGCAGGGAGCTCCTACGAGCAGTACTTC
>TRBV12-5|-|17|TRBJ2-1|-
CASGRRIGATLYNEQFF
TGTGCTAGTGGTCGGCGGATTGGGGCAACCCTCTACAATGAGCAGTTCTTC
>TRBV15|-|15|TRBJ1-6|TRBD1
CATSRGGQGTSPLHF
TGTGCCACCAGCAGAGGGGGACAGGGGACTTCACCCCTCCACTTT
>TRBV28|once|12|TRBJ1-2|-
CASSFGQYGYTF
TGTGCCAGCAGTTTCGGACAGTATGGCTACACCTTC
>TRBV6-1|-|13|TRBJ1-5|-
CASSEVEVQPQHF
TGTGCCAGCAGTGAAGTAGAAGTACAGCCCCAGCATTTT
>TRBV2|-|14|TRBJ2-7|-
CASSPPGGSYEQYF
TGTGCCAGCAGCCCTCCGGGCGGTTCCTACGAGCAGTACTTC
>TRBV4-1|-|11|TRBJ2-7|-
CASSQEHEQYF
TGCGCCAGCAGCCAAGAGCACGAGCAGTACTTC
>TRBV7-2|-|14|TRBJ2-3|-
CASSLVARTDTQYF
TGTGCCAGCAGCTTAGTCGCCCGCACAGATACGCAGTATTTT
>TRBV7-9|-|15|TRBJ1-4|-
CASSITGTTNEKLFF
TGTGCCAGCAGCATTACAGGAACAACTAATGAAAAACTGTTTTTT
>TRBV20-1|-|11|TRBJ1-1|-
CSARHNTEAFF
TGCAGTGCTAGGCACAACACTGAAGCTTTCTTT
>TRBV25-1|-|14|TRBJ2-5|-
CASSEGAIVETQYF
TGTGCCAGCAGTGAGGGGGCGATCGTAGAGACCCAGTACTTC
>TRBV10-3|-|15|TRBJ1-5|-
CAISASDGSNQPQHF
TGTGCCATCAGCGCCTCGGACGGTAGCAATCAGCCCCAGCATTTT
>TRBV5-1|-|14|TRBJ2-3|-
CASSLAGSGDTQYF
TGCGCCAGCAGCTTGGCCGGATCCGGAGATACGCAGTATTTT
>TRBV11-2|-|14|TRBJ1-1|-
CASSLYQQSREAFF
TGTGCCAGCAGCTTATACCAACAGAGTCGTGAAGCTTTCTTT
>TRBV2|-|14|TRBJ2-3|-
CASRLMSGGDTQYF
TGTGCCAGCAGGTTAATGTCGGGTGGAGATACGCAGTATTTT
>TRBV6-1|-|14|TRBJ2-5|TRBD1
CASERTGTQETQYF
TGTGCCAGCGAAAGGACAGGCACCCAAGAGACCCAGTACTTC
>TRBV10-3|-|12|TRBJ2-3|-
CAISESWDTQYF
TGTGCCATCAGTGAGTCCTGGGATACGCAGTATTTT
>TRBV5-1|once|14|TRBJ2-7|-
CASSLGRQTDEQYF
TGCGCCAGCAGCTTGGGCAGGCAAACCGACGAGCAGTACTTC
>TRBV9|-|14|TRBJ2-7|TRBD1
CASSPRDSIYEQYF
TGTGCCAGCAGCCCTCGGGACAGCATCTACGAGCAGTACTTC
>TRBV6-6|-|16|TRBJ2-1|-
CASSYAVATGYNEQFF
TGTGCCAGCAGTTACGCGGTAGCCACCGGCTACAATGAGCAGTTCTTC
>TRBV7-9|once|16|TRBJ1-6|TRBD1
CASSLGQGPLRSPLHF
TGTGCCAGCAGCCTGGGACAGGGGCCTCTTCGGTCACCCCTCCACTTT
>TRBV10-3|-|13|TRBJ2-3|TRBD2
CAVGGEGLHTQYF
TGTGCCGTCGGGGGGGAGGGCCTACATACGCAGTATTTT
>TRBV5-4|-|13|TRBJ2-7|TRBD2
CASSRREAYEQYF
TGTGCCAGCAGCAGGCGGGAGGCGTACGAGCAGTACTTC
>TRBV19|-|12|TRBJ2-5|-
CASSIYGETQYF
TGTGCCAGTAGTATCTACGGGGAGACCCAGTACTTC
>TRBV29-1|-|10|TRBJ2-7|-
CSSGGHEQYF
TGCAGCTCCGGAGGACACGAGCAGTACTTC
>TRBV11-2|few|16|TRBJ2-7|-
CASSYSGAGTTYEQYF
TGTGCCAGCAGCTACTCCGGTGCGGGGACCACCTACGAGCAGTACTTC
>TRBV6-5|-|15|TRBJ1-1|-
CASSYWGKSNTEAFF
TGTGCCAGCAGTTACTGGGGCAAATCGAACACTGAAGCTTTCTTT
>TRBV5-7|-|17|TRBJ1-4|-
CASSFAGGDGTNEKLFF
TGTGCCAGCAGCTTCGCGGGAGGGGACGGAACTAATGAAAAACTGTTTTTT
>TRBV10-2|-|15|TRBJ2-7|TRBD2
CASSDWASGHYEQYF
TGCGCCAGCAGTGATTGGGCTAGCGGGCACTACGAGCAGTACTTC
>TRBV19|-|15|TRBJ1-5|-
CASSLPWTVHQPQHF
TGTGCCAGTAGTCTTCCTTGGACAGTTCATCAGCCCCAGCATTTT
>TRBV6-5|-|14|TRBJ2-5|-
CASSYVGVQETQYF
TGTGCCAGCAGTTACGTCGGGGTCCAAGAGACCCAGTACTTC
>TRBV29-1|-|13|TRBJ2-5|-
CSVVSGFQETQYF
TGCAGCGTTGTGTCAGGCTTCCAAGAGACCCAGTACTTC
>TRBV5-6|-|16|TRBJ2-7|-
CASSPRWGRDTYEQYF
TGTGCCAGCAGCCCACGGTGGGGCAGGGACACCTACGAGCAGTACTTC
>TRBV7-2|-|15|TRBJ1-1|-
CASSLGPGGATEAFF
TGTGCCAGCAGCTTAGGCCCCGGAGGTGCCACTGAAGCTTTCTTT